Listed here are 24 T cell receptor beta chains from one sample, sequenced in a study of shared clonotypes between healthy human individuals. Sequencing was performed with immunoSEQ multiplex PCR; in TCRdb, only in-frame clones are kept and a portion is missing. The sample has just over 2,000,000 clones, about 95% seen once. CD45RO-negative, CCR7-positively selected cells formed the naive CD8 fraction, excluding terminally differentiated effector memory CD45RA+ cells. The material sequenced was naive CD8+ T cells sorted from blood. These TCRs come from a man aged 18 to 30 in good health.

This clone was counted a single time. V usage is TRBV7-2 and J usage is TRBJ2-6; D uncertain. V dropped 4 bases and J dropped 0 bases, with 7 bases sitting between them. This CDR3 contains 15 residues. The germline gives CDR1 SGHTA, CDR2 FQGNSA. The CDR3 DNA reads TGTGCCAGCAGCTGGCCCAGCTCTGGGGCCAACGTCCTGACTTTC. As protein: CASSWPSSGANVLTF.

This chain uses TRBV27 with TRBJ2-7; D might be TRBD2 (6 bases). With 0 bases removed from V and 1 base from J, the gap between germline ends came to 13 bases. This CDR3 has 16 residues. CDR1 is MNHEY, CDR2 SMNVEV, per germline (reference sequence). CDR3 region: CASSLSGGEISYEQYF. In DNA, the CDR3 is TGTGCCAGCAGTTTATCCGGGGGAGAAATATCCTACGAGCAGTACTTC.

The chain links TRBV23-1 to TRBJ2-4; D may match TRBD1 or TRBD2 (6 bases each). TRBV23-1 is an open reading frame, and its role is uncertain. There are 16 residues in the CDR3. Trimming left V 4 bases short and J 1 base short, with 14 bases between. The CDR3 DNA reads TGCGCCAGCAGTCCTAAAGGGGGGCCTGCCAAAAACATTCAGTACTTC. The encoded protein is CASSPKGGPAKNIQYF.

This rearrangement joins TRBV4-1 to TRBJ2-1; possible D gene TRBD1, 6 bases. The CDR3 runs to 17 residues. In germline, CDR1 is MGHRA, CDR2 YSYEKL. V was trimmed by 0 bases and J by 0 bases, leaving 12 bases between them. CDR3 DNA: TGCGCCAGCAGCCAAGAACCTCAGGGGTTCTCCTACAATGAGCAGTTCTTC. Protein: CASSQEPQGFSYNEQFF.

This clone was counted a single time. This rearrangement joins TRBV11-2 to TRBJ1-6; tentative D call: TRBD1 (5 bases). Germline CDR1 and CDR2: SGHAT and FQNNGV. V lost 2 bases to trimming and J lost 0 bases, with 11 bases between them. The CDR3 totals 17 residues. CDR3 residues: CASSLRGRSSYNSPLHF. The CDR3 DNA sequence: TGTGCCAGCAGCTTACGGGGGAGAAGCTCCTATAATTCACCCCTCCACTTT.

The CDR3 is CASSLDEGIMSNSPLHF. The CDR3 coding sequence is TGTGCCAGCAGCTTAGATGAGGGAATTATGAGTAATTCACCCCTCCACTTT. This sequence joins TRBV7-9 and TRBJ1-6, with D hard to call. V was clipped by 1 base and J by 6 bases, with 16 bases between them. From germline, CDR1 is SEHNR and CDR2 FQNEAQ (reference sequence). This CDR3 has 17 amino acids.

This sequence joins TRBV11-2 and TRBJ2-7; 10 bases line up with TRBD1. This CDR3 region has 15 residues. J lost 2 bases, V lost 1 base, and 2 bases had no gene match. CDR1 is SGHAT, CDR2 FQNNGV, per germline. CDR3 DNA: TGTGCCAGCAGCTTAGGGGGGACAGGGGCCTACGAGCAGTACTTC. This sequence encodes CASSLGGTGAYEQYF.

This rearrangement joins TRBV28 to TRBJ2-7; possibly TRBD1 for D (6 bases). The CDR3 loop spans 14 amino acids. Trimming removed 3 bases from V and 3 bases from J, with 12 bases in between. Germline lookup yields CDR1 MDHEN and CDR2 SYDVKM. The CDR3 DNA follows: TGTGCCAGCAGTTTCGGGGACAACTACTACGAGCAGTACTTC. This sequence encodes CASSFGDNYYEQYF.

The V gene is TRBV2, the J gene TRBJ2-2, with D unresolved. The CDR3 has 13 amino acids. Germline V lookup: CDR1 SNHLY, CDR2 FYNNEI. V dropped 2 bases and J dropped 4 bases, with 5 bases sitting between them. This CDR3 reads CASSESITGELFF. The CDR3 nucleotides are TGTGCCAGCAGTGAATCGATCACCGGGGAGCTGTTTTTT.

Concerning this clone itself: Other DNA sequences from this sample encode an identical CDR3 as well. The rearrangement uses TRBV9 and TRBJ1-5; 7 bases match TRBD1. The CDR3 totals 15 residues. J gave up 4 bases and V 4 bases, and 8 bases lay outside the gene matches. Germline-derived CDR1 and CDR2 are SGDLS and YYNGEE. This CDR3 is CASSPTGNGNQPQHF. The CDR3 region has the DNA TGTGCCAGCAGCCCGACAGGGAACGGGAATCAGCCCCAGCATTTT.

The chain combines TRBV7-9 with TRBJ2-7, with TRBD1 matching 9 bases. J lost 5 bases, V lost 4 bases, and 9 bases had no gene match. Germline CDR1 and CDR2: SEHNR and FQNEAQ (reference sequence). The CDR3 runs to 15 residues. This CDR3 reads CASSSPGQGRHEQYF. CDR3 DNA sequence: TGTGCCAGCAGCTCCCCGGGACAGGGCCGCCACGAGCAGTACTTC. Supplemented by reference TRBV7-9 and TRBJ2-7, the full variable domain reads DTGVSQNPRHKITKRGQNVTFRCDPISEHNRLYWYRQTLGQGPEFLTYFQNEAQLEKSRLLSDRFSAERPKGSFSTLEIQRTEQGDSAMYLCASSSPGQGRHEQYFGPGTRLTVT.

The V gene is TRBV28, the J gene TRBJ1-1; D uncertain. The CDR3 has 15 amino acids. Trimming left V 5 bases short and J 0 bases short, with 13 bases between. Germline assignment: CDR1 MDHEN and CDR2 SYDVKM. CDR3 region: CASSTSHLMNTEAFF. DNA of the CDR3: TGTGCCAGCAGTACCTCGCACCTGATGAACACTGAAGCTTTCTTT.

The chain is built from TRBV4-1 and TRBJ2-1; 12 bases map to TRBD2. The CDR3 has 16 amino acids. CDR1 MGHRA and CDR2 YSYEKL come from the germline V gene. Unmatched junction bases numbered 8, after V lost 0 bases and J lost 11 bases. The CDR3 nucleotides read TGCGCCAGCAGCCAAGACTCTAGCGGGGGGGCCGTCAAGCAGTTCTTC. Protein product: CASSQDSSGGAVKQFF.

This chain connects TRBV4-1 to TRBJ1-3, with TRBD1 matching 9 bases. The CDR3 has 15 residues. After removal of 4 bases from V and 8 bases from J, the junction contained 9 bases not matched to a gene. Germline CDR1 is MGHRA and CDR2 is YSYEKL. CDR3 sequence: CASSPRTGDKDTIYF. The CDR3 nucleotides are TGCGCCAGCAGCCCGCGGACAGGGGATAAGGACACCATATATTTT.

The chain links TRBV5-1 to TRBJ2-1; TRBD2 is a possible D gene (5 bases). Germline lookup yields CDR1 SGHRS and CDR2 YFSETQ. The CDR3 covers 13 residues. Trimming took 4 bases from V and 10 from J, leaving 15 bases between them. The CDR3 protein is CASSAAGDREQFF. In DNA form, the CDR3 reads TGCGCCAGCAGCGCTGCGGGTGATAGGGAGCAGTTCTTC.

The chain joins TRBV4-1 to TRBJ1-2; no reliable D call. The CDR3 is 15 amino acids. Germline values: CDR1 MGHRA, CDR2 YSYEKL. V was cut by 1 base and J by 4 bases, with 13 bases left in between. CDR3 DNA sequence: TGCGCCAGCAGCCAAGTTCTCTCAGATAGCTATGGCTACACCTTC. Its translation is CASSQVLSDSYGYTF.

This clone was recorded only once. The chain is built from TRBV27 and TRBJ2-5, with TRBD2 matching 12 bases. The CDR3 spans 16 residues. In germline, CDR1 is MNHEY, CDR2 SMNVEV (reference sequence). Trimming removed 3 bases from V and 4 bases from J; junction bases left unmatched: 6. The CDR3 region is CASSFLAGGAGETQYF. The CDR3 DNA reads TGTGCCAGCAGTTTTCTAGCGGGGGGGGCTGGAGAGACCCAGTACTTC.

The chain is built from TRBV14 and TRBJ1-5, with D unclear. The length of the CDR3 is 12 residues. CDR1 is SGHDN and CDR2 is FVKESK in the germline V gene. V lost 3 bases, J lost 1 base, and 1 base lay in between. The CDR3 region has the DNA TGTGCCAGCAGCCACAGCAATCAGCCCCAGCATTTT. It encodes CASSHSNQPQHF.

The chain recombines TRBV28 with TRBJ1-6, with D unresolved. Deletions cut 2 bases from V and 11 bases from J, with 13 bases between. Germline assignment: CDR1 MDHEN and CDR2 SYDVKM. The CDR3 covers 14 residues. CDR3 loop: CASSLTETLAPLHF. DNA of the CDR3: TGTGCCAGCAGTTTAACGGAAACCTTGGCACCCCTCCACTTT.

The chain is built from TRBV6-5 and TRBJ2-7; weak D call: TRBD2 (5 bases). The V end was cut by 3 bases, the J end by 5 bases, with 14 bases between. Per germline, CDR1 MNHEY and CDR2 SVGAGI. The CDR3 sequence is 14 residues long. CDR3 nucleotides: TGTGCCAGCAGTTATTCTGATTCGGGGAACGAGCAGTACTTC. It yields the protein CASSYSDSGNEQYF.

The V gene is TRBV27, the J gene TRBJ2-3, with D tentatively TRBD1 (6 bases). The CDR3 runs to 19 residues. Trimming stripped 3 bases from V and 0 bases from J, with 22 bases between. Germline CDR1 and CDR2: MNHEY and SMNVEV (reference sequence). The DNA of the CDR3 is TGTGCCAGCAGTTTGGGCCCCCTCTCGGACAGAACTAGCACAGATACGCAGTATTTT. It encodes CASSLGPLSDRTSTDTQYF.

J is TRBJ2-1 and V is TRBV11-2; no reliable D call. V lost 5 bases and J 10 bases, leaving 12 bases between the germline ends. The CDR3 is 12 amino acids. Germline V gene data show CDR1 as SGHAT and CDR2 as FQNNGV. CDR3 residues: CASSPHLGEQFF. The CDR3 DNA sequence: TGTGCCAGCAGCCCCCATCTCGGCGAGCAGTTCTTC.

About this clone: Other DNA sequences in the same sample also yield this CDR3. The chain recombines TRBV30 with TRBJ2-7; D gene unclear. Trimming removed 0 bases from V and 3 bases from J, with 6 bases in between. This CDR3 is built from 12 residues. CDR1 and CDR2 (germline): GTSNPN, SVGIG (reference sequence). CDR3 nucleotide sequence: TGTGCCTGGAGTGTTTCCGGCTACGAGCAGTACTTC. Its protein product is CAWSVSGYEQYF.

In regard to this clone: A junction end diverges from the germline sequence, so it may reflect a read error. The chain is built from TRBV30 and TRBJ1-3; tentative D call: TRBD1 (5 bases). Germline V lookup: CDR1 GTSNPN, CDR2 SVGIG (reference sequence). This CDR3 contains 14 residues. CDR3 sequence reads: CAWMDTFSGDTIYF. The CDR3 DNA is TGTGCCTGGATGGACACCTTCTCTGGAGACACCATATATTTT.